This TCR beta chain was sequenced for a study of blood T cell repertoires in COVID-19. Study-wide background: There were acute and convalescent COVID-19 samples, and they came from the United States, Italy and Spain. T cells, B-cell-depleted T cells, or PBMCs provided the cDNA or gDNA that served as material.

Data came from immunoSEQ multiplex PCR; TCRdb stores just in-frame clones and leaves some out. This sample yields a few hundred thousand clones, of which roughly 85% are seen a single time; roughly 3.6% belongs to the top ten. CDR1 is DFQATT, CDR2 SNEGSKA, per germline (reference sequence). Trimming shortened V by 6 bases and J by 7 bases, and 6 bases separated the two germline ends. This CDR3 region has 10 residues. The rearrangement joins TRBV20-1 to TRBJ1-4; D uncertain. Sequenced: peripheral blood. The sequence came from a woman between 18 and 30 years old with acute or convalescent COVID-19. The CDR3 spells CSASTEKLFF. The CDR3 coding sequence is TGCAGTGCCTCTACTGAAAAACTGTTTTTT.